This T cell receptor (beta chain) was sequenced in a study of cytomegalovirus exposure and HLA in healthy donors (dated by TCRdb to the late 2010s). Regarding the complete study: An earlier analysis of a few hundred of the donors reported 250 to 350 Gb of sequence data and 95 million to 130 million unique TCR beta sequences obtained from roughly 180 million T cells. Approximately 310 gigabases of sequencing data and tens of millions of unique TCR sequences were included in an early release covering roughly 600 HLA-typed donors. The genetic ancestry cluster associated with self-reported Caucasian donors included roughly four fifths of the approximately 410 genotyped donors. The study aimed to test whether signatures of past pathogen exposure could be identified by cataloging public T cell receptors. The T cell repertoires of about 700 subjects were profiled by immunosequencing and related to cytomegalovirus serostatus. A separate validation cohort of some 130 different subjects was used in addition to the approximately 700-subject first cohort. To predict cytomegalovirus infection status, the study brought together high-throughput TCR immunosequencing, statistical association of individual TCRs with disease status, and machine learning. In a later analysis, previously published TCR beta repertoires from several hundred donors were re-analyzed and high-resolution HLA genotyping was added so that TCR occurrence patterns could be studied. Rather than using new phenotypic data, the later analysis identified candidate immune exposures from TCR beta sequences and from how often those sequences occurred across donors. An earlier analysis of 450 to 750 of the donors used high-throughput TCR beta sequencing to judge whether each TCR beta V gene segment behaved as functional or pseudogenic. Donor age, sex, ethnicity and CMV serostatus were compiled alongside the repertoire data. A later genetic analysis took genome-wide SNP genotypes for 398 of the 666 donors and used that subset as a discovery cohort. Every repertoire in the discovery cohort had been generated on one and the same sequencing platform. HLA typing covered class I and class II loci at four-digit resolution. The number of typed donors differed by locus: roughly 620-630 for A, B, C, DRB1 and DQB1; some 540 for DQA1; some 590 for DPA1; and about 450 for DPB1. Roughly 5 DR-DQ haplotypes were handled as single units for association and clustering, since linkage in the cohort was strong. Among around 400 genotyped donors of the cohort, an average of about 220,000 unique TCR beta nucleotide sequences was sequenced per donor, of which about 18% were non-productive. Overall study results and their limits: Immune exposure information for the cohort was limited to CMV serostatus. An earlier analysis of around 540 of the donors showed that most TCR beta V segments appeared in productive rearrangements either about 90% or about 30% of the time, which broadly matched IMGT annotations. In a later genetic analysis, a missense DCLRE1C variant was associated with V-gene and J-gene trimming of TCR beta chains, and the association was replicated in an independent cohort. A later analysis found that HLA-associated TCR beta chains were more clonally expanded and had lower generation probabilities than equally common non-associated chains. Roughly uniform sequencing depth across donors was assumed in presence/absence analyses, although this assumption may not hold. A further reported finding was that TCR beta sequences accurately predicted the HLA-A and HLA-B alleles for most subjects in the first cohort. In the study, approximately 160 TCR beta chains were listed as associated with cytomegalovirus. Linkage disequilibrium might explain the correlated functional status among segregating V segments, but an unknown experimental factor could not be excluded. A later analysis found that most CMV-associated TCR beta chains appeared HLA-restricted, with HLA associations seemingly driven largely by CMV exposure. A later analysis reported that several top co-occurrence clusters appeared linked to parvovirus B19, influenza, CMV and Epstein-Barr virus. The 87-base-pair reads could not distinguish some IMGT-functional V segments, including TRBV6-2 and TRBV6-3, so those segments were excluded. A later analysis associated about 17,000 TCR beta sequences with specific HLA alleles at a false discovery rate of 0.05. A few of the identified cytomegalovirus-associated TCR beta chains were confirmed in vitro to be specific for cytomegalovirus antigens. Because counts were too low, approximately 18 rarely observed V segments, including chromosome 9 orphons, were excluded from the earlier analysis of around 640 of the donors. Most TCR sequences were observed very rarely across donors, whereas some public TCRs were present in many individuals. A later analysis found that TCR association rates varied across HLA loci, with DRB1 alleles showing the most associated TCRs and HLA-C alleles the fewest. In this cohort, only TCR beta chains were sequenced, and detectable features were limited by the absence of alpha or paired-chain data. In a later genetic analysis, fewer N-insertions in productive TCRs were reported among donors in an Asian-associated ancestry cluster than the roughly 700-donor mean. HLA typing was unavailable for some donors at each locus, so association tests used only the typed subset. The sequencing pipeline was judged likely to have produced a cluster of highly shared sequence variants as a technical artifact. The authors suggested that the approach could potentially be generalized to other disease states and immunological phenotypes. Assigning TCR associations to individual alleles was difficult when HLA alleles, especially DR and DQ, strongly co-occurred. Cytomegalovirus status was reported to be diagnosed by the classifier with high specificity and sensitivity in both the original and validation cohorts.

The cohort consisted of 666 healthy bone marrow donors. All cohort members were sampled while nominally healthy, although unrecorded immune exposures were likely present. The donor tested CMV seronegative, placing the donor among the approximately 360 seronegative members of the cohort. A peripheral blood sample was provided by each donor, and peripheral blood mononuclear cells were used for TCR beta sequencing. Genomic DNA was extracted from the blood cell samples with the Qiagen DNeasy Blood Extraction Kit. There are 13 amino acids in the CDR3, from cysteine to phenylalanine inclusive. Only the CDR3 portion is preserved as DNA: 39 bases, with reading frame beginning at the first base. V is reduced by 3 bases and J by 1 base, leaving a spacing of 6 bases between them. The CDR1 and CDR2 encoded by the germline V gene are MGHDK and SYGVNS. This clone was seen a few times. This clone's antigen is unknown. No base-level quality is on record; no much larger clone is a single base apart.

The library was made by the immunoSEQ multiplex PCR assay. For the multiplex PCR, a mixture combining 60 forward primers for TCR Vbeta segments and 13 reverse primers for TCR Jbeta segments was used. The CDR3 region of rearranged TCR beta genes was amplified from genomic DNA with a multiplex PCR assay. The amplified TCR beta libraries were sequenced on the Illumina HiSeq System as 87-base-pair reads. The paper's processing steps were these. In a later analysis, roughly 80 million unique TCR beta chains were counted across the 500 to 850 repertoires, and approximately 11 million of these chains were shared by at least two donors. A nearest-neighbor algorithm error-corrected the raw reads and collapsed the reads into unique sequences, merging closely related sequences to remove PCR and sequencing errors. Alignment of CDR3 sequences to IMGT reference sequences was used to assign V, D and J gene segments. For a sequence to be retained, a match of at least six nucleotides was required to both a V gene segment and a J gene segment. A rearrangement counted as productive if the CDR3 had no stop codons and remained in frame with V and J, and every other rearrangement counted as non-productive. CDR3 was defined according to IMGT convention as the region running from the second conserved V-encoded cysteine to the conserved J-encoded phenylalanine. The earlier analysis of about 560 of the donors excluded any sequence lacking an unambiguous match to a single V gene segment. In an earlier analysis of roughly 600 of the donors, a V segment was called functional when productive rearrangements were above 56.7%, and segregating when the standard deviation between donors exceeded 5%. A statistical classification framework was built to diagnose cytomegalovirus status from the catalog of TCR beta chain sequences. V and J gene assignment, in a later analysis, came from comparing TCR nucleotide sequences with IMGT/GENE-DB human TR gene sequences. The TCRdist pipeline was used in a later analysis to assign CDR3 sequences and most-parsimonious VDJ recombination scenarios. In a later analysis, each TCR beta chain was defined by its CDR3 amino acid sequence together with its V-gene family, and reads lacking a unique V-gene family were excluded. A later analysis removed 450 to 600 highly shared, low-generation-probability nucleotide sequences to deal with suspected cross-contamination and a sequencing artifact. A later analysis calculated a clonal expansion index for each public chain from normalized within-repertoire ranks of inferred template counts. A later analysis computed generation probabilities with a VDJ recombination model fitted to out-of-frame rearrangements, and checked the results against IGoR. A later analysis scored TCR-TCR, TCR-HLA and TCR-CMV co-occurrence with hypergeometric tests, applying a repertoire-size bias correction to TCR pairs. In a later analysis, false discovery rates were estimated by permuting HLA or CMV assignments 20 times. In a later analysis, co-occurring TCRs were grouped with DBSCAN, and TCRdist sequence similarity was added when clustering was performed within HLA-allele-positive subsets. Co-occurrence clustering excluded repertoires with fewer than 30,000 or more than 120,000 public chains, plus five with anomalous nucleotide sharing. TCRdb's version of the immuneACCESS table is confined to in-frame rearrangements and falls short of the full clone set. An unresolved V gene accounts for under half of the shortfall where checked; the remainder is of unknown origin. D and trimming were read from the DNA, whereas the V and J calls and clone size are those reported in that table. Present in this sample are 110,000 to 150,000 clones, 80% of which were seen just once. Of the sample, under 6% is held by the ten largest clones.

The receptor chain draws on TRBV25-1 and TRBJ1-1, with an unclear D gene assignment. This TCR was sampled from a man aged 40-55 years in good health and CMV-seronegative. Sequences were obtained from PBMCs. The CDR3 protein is CASSEGENTEAFF. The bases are TGTGCCAGCAGTGAGGGAGAGAACACTGAAGCTTTCTTT.